This T cell receptor beta chain was observed in a study of blood T cell repertoires in COVID-19. Study-wide background: Some COVID-19 samples were acute and others convalescent; all came from the United States, Italy and Spain. Nucleic acid was either cDNA or gDNA, and it came from T cells, B-cell-depleted T cells, or PBMCs.

Methods used by the authors: From reference gene primer amplification, estimates of nucleated cell counts were derived. Here immunoSEQ multiplex PCR was the method, and the copy in TCRdb shows in-frame clones only, minus some. The V and J calls and clone size come from that table; D and trimming were worked out from the DNA. The data show nearly 15,000 clones, with roughly 79% seen just once and 12% to 15% held by the top ten. This CDR3 comprises 15 residues. CDR1 and CDR2 (germline): SGHRS, YFSETQ. V was clipped by 5 bases and J by 5 bases; unmatched bases: 12. The sample taken for sequencing was peripheral blood. This receptor was taken from a man aged 60 to 69 with acute or convalescent COVID-19. The chain employs TRBV5-1 and TRBJ2-7, with 8 bases fitting TRBD1. CDR3 region: CASSSSPGQVDEQYF. CDR3 in DNA: TGCGCCAGCAGTTCGTCTCCGGGACAGGTCGACGAGCAGTACTTC.